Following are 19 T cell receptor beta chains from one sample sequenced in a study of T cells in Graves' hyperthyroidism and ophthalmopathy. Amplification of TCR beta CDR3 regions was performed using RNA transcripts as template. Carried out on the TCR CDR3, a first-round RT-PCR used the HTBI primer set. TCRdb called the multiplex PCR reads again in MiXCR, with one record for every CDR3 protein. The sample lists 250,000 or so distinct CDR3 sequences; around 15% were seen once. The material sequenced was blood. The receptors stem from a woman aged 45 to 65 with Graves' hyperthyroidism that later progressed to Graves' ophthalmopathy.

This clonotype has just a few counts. CDR3 amino acids: CATRLNTEAFF. The CDR3 DNA is TGTGCCACCCGGTTGAACACTGAAGCTTTCTTT. The gene calls are TRBV19 and TRBJ1-1; D not resolved. The V end was cut by 10 bases, the J end by 0 bases, with 6 bases between. CDR3 length equals 11 residues. The germline V gene encodes CDR1 LNHDA and CDR2 SQIVND (reference sequence).

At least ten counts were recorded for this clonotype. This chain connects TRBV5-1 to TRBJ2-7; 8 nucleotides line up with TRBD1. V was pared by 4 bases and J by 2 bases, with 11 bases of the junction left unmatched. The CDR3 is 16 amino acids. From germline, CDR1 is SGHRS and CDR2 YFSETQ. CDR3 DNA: TGCGCCAGCAGCGGGGAGACAGGGGACATTACCTACGAGCAGTACTTC. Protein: CASSGETGDITYEQYF. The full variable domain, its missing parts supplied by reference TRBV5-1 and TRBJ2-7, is KAGVTQTPRYLIKTRGQQVTLSCSPISGHRSVSWYQQTPGQGLQFLFEYFSETQRNKGNFPGRFSGRQFSNSRSEMNVSTLELGDSALYLCASSGETGDITYEQYFGPGTRLTVT.

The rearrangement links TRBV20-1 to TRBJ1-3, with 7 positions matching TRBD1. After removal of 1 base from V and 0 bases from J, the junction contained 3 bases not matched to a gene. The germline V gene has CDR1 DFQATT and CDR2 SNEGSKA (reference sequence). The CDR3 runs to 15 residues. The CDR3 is CSARGTGGSGNTIYF. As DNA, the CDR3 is TGCAGTGCTAGAGGGACAGGCGGCTCTGGAAACACCATATATTTT.

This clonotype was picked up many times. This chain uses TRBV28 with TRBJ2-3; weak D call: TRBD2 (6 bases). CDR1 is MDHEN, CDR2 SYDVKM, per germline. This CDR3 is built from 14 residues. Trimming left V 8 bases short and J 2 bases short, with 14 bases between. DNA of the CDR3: TGTGCCAGCGCCTTTTGGGGGGACACAGATACGCAGTATTTT. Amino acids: CASAFWGDTDTQYF.

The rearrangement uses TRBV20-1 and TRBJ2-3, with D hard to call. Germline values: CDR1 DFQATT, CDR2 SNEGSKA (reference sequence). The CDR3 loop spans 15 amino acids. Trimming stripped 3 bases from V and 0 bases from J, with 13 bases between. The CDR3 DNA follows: TGCAGTGCTAGTATACGGAGTACTAGCACAGATACGCAGTATTTT. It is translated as CSASIRSTSTDTQYF.

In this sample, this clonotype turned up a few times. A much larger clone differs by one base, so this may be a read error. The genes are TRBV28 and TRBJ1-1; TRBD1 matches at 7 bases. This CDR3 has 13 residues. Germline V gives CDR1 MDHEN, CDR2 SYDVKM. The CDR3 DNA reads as TGTGCCGGCAGTCTGACAGGGAATTCTGAAGCTTTCTTT. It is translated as CAGSLTGNSEAFF.

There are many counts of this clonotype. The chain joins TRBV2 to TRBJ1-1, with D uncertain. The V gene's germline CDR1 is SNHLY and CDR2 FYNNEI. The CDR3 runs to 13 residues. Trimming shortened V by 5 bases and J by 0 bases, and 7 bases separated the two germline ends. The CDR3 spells CASSTEMNTEAFF. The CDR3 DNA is TGTGCCAGCAGTACGGAGATGAACACTGAAGCTTTCTTT.

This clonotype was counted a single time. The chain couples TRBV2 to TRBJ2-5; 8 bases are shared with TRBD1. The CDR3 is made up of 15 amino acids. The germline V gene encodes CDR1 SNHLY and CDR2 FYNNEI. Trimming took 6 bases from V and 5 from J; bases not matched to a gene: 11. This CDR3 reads CASRTDRGRGETQYF. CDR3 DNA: TGTGCCAGCAGGACCGACAGGGGTAGAGGGGAGACCCAGTACTTC.

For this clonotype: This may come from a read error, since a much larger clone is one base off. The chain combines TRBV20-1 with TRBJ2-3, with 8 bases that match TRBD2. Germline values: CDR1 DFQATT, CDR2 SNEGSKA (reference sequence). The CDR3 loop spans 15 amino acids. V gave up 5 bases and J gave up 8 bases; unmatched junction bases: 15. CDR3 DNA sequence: TGCAGTGCTCCCAACGTGGCGGGAGGCCTTAGTACGCAGTATTTT. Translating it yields CSAPNVAGGLSTQYF.

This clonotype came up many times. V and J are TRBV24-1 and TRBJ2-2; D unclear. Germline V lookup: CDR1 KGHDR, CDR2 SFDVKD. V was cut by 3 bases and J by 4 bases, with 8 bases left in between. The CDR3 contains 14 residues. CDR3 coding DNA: TGTGCCACCAGTGATAAGATTACCACCGGGGAGCTGTTTTTT. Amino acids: CATSDKITTGELFF.

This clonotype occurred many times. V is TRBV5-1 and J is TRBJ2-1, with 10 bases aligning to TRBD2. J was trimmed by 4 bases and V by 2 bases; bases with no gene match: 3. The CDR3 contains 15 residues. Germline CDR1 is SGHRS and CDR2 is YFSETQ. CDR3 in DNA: TGCGCCAGCAGCTTCCTAGCGGGAGCTTACAATGAGCAGTTCTTC. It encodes CASSFLAGAYNEQFF.

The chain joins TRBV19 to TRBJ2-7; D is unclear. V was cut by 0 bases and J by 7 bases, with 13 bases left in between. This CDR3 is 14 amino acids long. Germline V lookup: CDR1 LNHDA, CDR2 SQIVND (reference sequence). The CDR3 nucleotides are TGTGCCAGTAGTATAGATCGGTTACTTGGGGAGCAGTACTTC. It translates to CASSIDRLLGEQYF. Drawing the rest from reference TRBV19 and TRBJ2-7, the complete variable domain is DGGITQSPKYLFRKEGQNVTLSCEQNLNHDAMYWYRQDPGQGLRLIYYSQIVNDFQKGDIAEGYSVSREKKESFPLTVTSAQKNPTAFYLCASSIDRLLGEQYFGPGTRLTVT.

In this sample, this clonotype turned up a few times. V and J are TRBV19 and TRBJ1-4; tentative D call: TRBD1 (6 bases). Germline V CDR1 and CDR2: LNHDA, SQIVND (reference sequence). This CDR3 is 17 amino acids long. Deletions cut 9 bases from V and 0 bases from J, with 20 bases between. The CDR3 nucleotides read TGTGCCAGCCGACAGACAGGACCGATTTCAACTAATGAAAAACTGTTTTTT. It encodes CASRQTGPISTNEKLFF.

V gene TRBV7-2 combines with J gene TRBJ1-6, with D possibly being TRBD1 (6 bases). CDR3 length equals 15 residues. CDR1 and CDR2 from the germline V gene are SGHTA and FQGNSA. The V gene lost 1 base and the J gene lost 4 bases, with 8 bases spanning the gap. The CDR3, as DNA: TGTGCCAGCAGCTTAGAACAGGGATATAATTCACCCCTCCACTTT. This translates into CASSLEQGYNSPLHF.

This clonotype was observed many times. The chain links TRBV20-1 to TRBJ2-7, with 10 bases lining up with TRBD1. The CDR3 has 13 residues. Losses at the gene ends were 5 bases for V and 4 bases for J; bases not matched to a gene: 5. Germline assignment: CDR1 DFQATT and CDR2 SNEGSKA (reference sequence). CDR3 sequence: CSAEDRGGYEQYF. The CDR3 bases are TGCAGTGCTGAGGACAGGGGGGGGTACGAGCAGTACTTC.

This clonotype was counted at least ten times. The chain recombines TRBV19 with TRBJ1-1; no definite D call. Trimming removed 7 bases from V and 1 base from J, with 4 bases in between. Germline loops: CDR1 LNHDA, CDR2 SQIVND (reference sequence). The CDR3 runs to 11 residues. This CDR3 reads CASTSNTEAFF. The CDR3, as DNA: TGTGCCAGTACCTCGAACACTGAAGCTTTCTTT. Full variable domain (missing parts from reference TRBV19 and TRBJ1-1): DGGITQSPKYLFRKEGQNVTLSCEQNLNHDAMYWYRQDPGQGLRLIYYSQIVNDFQKGDIAEGYSVSREKKESFPLTVTSAQKNPTAFYLCASTSNTEAFFGQGTRLTVV.

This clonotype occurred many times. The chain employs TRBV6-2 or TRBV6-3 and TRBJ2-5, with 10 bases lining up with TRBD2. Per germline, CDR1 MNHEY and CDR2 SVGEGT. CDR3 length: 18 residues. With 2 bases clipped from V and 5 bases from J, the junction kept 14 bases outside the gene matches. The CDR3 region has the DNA TGTGCCAGCAGTTACATTCCGGTGTCTAGCGGGAGTCGCGAGACCCAGTACTTC. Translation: CASSYIPVSSGSRETQYF.

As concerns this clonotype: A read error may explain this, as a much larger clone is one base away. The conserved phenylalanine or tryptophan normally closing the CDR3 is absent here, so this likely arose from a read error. The CDR3 DNA is TGCGCCAGCAGTGAGGCTAGCGTGAGCTACGAGCAGTACTCC. Protein sequence: CASSEASVSYEQYS. This chain uses TRBV10-2 with TRBJ2-7, with a weak D call TRBD2 (6 bases). V shed 2 bases and J shed 3 bases, with 11 bases lying between them. The CDR3 contains 14 residues. Germline V gives CDR1 WSHSY, CDR2 SAAADI.

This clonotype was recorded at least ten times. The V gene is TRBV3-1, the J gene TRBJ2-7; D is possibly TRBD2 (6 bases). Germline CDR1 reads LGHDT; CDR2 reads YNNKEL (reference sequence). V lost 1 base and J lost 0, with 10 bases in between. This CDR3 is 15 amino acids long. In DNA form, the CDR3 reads TGTGCCAGCAGCCAAGTTGGGGGGATCTCCTACGAGCAGTACTTC. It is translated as CASSQVGGISYEQYF.